This T cell receptor (beta chain) emerged from a study of response to subunit inactivated influenza vaccine. This clonotype was seen only a few times. The target antigen is unknown. The CDR3 spans 14 residues. Germline V gene sequence: CDR1 WSHSY, CDR2 SAAADI. V lost 9 bases to trimming and J lost 2 bases; unmatched junction nucleotides: 6. TCRdb re-called the RT-PCR reads through MiXCR, storing one row per CDR3 protein. The sample lists 450,000 to 700,000 distinct CDR3 sequences, roughly 15% seen once, with 11% in the top ten. Points from the study as a whole: Authors proposed each seasonal influenza vaccination draws in few new T cells.

The chain links TRBV10-2 to TRBJ2-2; the match to TRBD1 covers 7 bases. This sequence originates from a middle-aged man who received an inactivated influenza vaccine. The sequencing here drew on PBMCs from blood, taken roughly 12 days after vaccination. The CDR3 loop is CASLRTGNTGELFF. DNA of the CDR3: TGCGCCAGTCTGAGGACAGGAAACACCGGGGAGCTGTTTTTT.